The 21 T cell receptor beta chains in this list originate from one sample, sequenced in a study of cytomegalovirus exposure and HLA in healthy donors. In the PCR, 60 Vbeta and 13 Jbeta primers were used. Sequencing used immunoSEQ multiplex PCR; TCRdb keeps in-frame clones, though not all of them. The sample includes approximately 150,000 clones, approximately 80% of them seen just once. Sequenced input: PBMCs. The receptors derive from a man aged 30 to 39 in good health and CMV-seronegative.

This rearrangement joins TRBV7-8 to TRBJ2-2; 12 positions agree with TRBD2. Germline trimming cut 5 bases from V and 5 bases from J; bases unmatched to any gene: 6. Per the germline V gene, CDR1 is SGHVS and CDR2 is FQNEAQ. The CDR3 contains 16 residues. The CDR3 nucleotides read TGTGCCAGCAGCAGGACTAGCGGGGACGGAACCGGGGAGCTGTTTTTT. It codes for CASSRTSGDGTGELFF.

The CDR3 nucleotides read TGTGCCAGCAGCTTCGACAGGGCTGGGGGGACTGAAGCTTTCTTT. Translation gives CASSFDRAGGTEAFF. The chain carries TRBV7-2 and TRBJ1-1, with TRBD1 matching 7 bases. CDR1 and CDR2 (germline): SGHTA, FQGNSA. V lost 3 bases to trimming and J lost 5 bases; unmatched junction nucleotides: 9. This CDR3 has 15 amino acids.

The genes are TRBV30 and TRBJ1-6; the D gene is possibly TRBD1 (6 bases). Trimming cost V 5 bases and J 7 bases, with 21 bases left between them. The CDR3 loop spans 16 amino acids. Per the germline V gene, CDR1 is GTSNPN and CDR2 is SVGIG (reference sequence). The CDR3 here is CAWGKQGRGLNSPLHF. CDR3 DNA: TGTGCCTGGGGGAAACAGGGAAGGGGCCTAAATTCACCCCTCCACTTT.

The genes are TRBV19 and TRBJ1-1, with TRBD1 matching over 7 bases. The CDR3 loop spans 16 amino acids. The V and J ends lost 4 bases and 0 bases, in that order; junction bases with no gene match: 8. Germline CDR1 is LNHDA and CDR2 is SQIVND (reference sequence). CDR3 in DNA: TGTGCCAGTAGTACTTCAGGGGGTTTCATGAACACTGAAGCTTTCTTT. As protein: CASSTSGGFMNTEAFF.

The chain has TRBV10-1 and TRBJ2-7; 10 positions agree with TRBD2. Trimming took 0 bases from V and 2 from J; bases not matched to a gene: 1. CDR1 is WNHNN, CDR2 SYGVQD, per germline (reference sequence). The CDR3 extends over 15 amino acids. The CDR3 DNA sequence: TGCGCCAGCAGTGAGTCGAGCGGGAGGGCCTACGAGCAGTACTTC. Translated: CASSESSGRAYEQYF.

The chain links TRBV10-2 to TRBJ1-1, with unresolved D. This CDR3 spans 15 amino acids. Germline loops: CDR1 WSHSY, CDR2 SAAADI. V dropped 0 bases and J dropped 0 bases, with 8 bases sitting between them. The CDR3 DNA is TGCGCCAGCAGTGAGTCGGCGGCTTTGAACACTGAAGCTTTCTTT. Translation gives CASSESAALNTEAFF.

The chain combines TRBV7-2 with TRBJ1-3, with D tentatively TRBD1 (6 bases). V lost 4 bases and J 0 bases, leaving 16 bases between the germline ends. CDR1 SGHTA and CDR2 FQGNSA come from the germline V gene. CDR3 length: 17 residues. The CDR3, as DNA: TGTGCCAGCAGCTCCGGGGAGACAGGAGTCTCTGGAAACACCATATATTTT. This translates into CASSSGETGVSGNTIYF.

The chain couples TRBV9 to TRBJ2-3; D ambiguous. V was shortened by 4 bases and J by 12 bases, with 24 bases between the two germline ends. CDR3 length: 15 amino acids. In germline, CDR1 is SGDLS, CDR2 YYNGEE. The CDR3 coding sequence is TGTGCCAGCAGCCCCCCCTCGAGTGGTAAACCCCCACAGTATTTT. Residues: CASSPPSSGKPPQYF.

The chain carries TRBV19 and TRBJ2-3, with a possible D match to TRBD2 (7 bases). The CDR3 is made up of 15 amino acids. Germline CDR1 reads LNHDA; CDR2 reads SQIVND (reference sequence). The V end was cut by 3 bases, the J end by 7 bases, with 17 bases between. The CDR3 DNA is TGTGCCAGTAGTATGGGGCGAGGGGGGGCGTATACGCAGTATTTT. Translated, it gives CASSMGRGGAYTQYF.

The CDR3 region is CASSYFGLAGNYNEQFF. CDR3 DNA sequence: TGCGCCAGCAGCTACTTCGGACTAGCGGGGAACTACAATGAGCAGTTCTTC. V and J are TRBV4-1 and TRBJ2-1, with 12 bases aligning to TRBD2. The V gene end was trimmed by 5 bases and the J gene end by 3 bases; junction bases not matched to a gene: 8. The germline gives CDR1 MGHRA, CDR2 YSYEKL. The CDR3 sequence is 17 residues long.

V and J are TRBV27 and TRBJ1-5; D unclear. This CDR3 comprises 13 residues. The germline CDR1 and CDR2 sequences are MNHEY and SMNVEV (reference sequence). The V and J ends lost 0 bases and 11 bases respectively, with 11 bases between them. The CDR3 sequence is CASSLSGRAAQHF. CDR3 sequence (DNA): TGTGCCAGCAGTTTATCTGGGAGAGCAGCCCAGCATTTT.

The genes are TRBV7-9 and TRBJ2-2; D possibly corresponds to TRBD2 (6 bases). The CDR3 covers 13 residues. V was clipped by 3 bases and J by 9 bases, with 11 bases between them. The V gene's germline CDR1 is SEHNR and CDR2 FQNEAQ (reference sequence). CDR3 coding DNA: TGTGCCAGCAGCTTCCTAGCGAGGAGGGAGCTGTTTTTT. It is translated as CASSFLARRELFF.

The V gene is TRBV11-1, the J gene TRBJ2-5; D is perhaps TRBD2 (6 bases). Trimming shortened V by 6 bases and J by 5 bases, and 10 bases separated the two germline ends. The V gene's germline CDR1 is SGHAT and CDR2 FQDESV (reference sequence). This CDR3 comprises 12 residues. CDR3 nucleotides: TGTGCCAGCAGTTATGGGGGGGAGACCCAGTACTTC. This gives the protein CASSYGGETQYF.

CDR3 loop: CASSSRTGGGFGYTF. The CDR3 nucleotides are TGTGCCAGCAGCTCCCGGACAGGGGGCGGTTTTGGCTACACCTTC. This rearrangement joins TRBV7-9 to TRBJ1-2; 11 positions match TRBD1. CDR1 and CDR2 (germline): SEHNR, FQNEAQ (reference sequence). The J segment lost 7 bases and the V segment lost 4 bases, leaving 8 bases of the junction unmatched. This CDR3 has 15 amino acids. The full variable domain, its missing parts supplied by reference TRBV7-9 and TRBJ1-2, is DTGVSQNPRHKITKRGQNVTFRCDPISEHNRLYWYRQTLGQGPEFLTYFQNEAQLEKSRLLSDRFSAERPKGSFSTLEIQRTEQGDSAMYLCASSSRTGGGFGYTFGSGTRLTVV.

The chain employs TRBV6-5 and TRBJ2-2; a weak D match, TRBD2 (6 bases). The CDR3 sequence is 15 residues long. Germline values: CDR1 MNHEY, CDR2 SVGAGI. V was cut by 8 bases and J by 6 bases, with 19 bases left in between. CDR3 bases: TGTGCCAGCGCGGACCTCCGGTGGGGGGCCGGGGAGCTGTTTTTT. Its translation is CASADLRWGAGELFF.

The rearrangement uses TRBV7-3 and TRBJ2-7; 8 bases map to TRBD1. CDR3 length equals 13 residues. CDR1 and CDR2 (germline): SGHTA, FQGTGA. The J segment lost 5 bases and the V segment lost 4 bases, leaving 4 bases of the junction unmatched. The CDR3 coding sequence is TGTGCCAGCAGCTCGCGACAGGGGAACGAGCAGTACTTC. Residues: CASSSRQGNEQYF. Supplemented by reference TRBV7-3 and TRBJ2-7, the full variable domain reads GAGVSQTPSNKVTEKGKYVELRCDPISGHTALYWYRQSLGQGPEFLIYFQGTGAADDSGLPNDRFFAVRPEGSVSTLKIQRTERGDSAVYLCASSSRQGNEQYFGPGTRLTVT.

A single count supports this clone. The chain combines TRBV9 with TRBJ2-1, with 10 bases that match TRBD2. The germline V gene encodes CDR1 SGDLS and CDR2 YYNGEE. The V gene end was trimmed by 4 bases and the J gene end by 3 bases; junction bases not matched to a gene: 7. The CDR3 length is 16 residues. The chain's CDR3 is CASSLTGLAVYNEQFF. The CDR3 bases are TGTGCCAGCAGCCTCACAGGACTAGCGGTCTACAATGAGCAGTTCTTC.

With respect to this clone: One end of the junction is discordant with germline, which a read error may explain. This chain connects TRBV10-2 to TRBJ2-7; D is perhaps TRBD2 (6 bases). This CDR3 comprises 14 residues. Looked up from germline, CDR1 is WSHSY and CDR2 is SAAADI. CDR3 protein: CASSDPGEFYEQCF. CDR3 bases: TGCGCCAGCAGTGACCCGGGAGAGTTCTACGAGCAGTGCTTC.

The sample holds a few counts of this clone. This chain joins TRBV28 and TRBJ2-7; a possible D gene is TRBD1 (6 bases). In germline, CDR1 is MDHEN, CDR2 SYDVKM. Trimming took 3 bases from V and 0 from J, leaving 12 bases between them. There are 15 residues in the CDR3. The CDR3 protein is CASSLPGVPSYEQYF. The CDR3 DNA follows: TGTGCCAGCAGTTTGCCAGGGGTACCCTCCTACGAGCAGTACTTC.

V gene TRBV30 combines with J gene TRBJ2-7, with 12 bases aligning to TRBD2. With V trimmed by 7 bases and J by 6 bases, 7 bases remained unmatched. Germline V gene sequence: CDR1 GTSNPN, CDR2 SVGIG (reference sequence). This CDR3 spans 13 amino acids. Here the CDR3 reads CAYRTSGKGEQYF. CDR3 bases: TGTGCCTACCGGACTAGCGGGAAAGGCGAGCAGTACTTC.

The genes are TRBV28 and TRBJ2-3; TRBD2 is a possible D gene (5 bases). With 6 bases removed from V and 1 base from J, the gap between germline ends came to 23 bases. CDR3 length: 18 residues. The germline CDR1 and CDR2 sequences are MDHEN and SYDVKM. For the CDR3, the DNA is TGTGCCAGCAGCCAATTGCCCCCGGGGTGGATTGGCACAGATACGCAGTATTTT. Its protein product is CASSQLPPGWIGTDTQYF.